The source of this T cell receptor beta chain is a study of human T cells and chemical hapten exposure. Turning to the study itself: Largely, small differences in pooled library volume made per-sample TCR yields vary.

Each CDR3 protein is one row after TCRdb ran MiXCR on the RACE reads. The sample lists around 110,000 distinct CDR3 sequences, 12% occurring once. The CDR3 consists of 17 residues. The germline V and J ends were trimmed by 4 bases and 3 bases, with 20 bases remaining between them. The germline V gene encodes CDR1 SGHRS and CDR2 YFSETQ. Study-level points and caveats: Expanded TCR counts at PT1 were positively correlated with the patch test score.

This clonotype turned up a few times. Antigen unknown. Time point noted: patch test 1, 2 weeks after DPC sensitization. As for treatment: therapeutic diphenylcyclopropenone sensitization with weekly scalp DPC. The specimen comprised whole blood, sampled in connection with sensitization to the hapten diphenylcyclopropenone (DPC). J is TRBJ2-1 and V is TRBV5-1; TRBD2 is a possible D gene (6 bases). The receptor was derived from a woman between 45 and 65 years old with alopecia areata. Some clones in this sample may be carry-over from other donors' samples. The CDR3 is CASSTSLLGGNYNEQFF. CDR3 bases: TGCGCCAGCAGCACGTCTTTGTTGGGGGGAAACTACAATGAGCAGTTCTTC. Using reference TRBV5-1 and TRBJ2-1 for the parts outside the CDR3, the full variable domain is KAGVTQTPRYLIKTRGQQVTLSCSPISGHRSVSWYQQTPGQGLQFLFEYFSETQRNKGNFPGRFSGRQFSNSRSEMNVSTLELGDSALYLCASSTSLLGGNYNEQFFGPGTRLTVL.